This T cell receptor (beta chain) was sequenced for a study of beta chain features in type 1 diabetes. About the research overall: Healthy donors resembled patients in age, gender and cell yields. In all, some 110 million sorted cells from all samples were analyzed.

Since all of the isolated RNA was reverse transcribed, expressed TCRB transcripts were what got sequenced. The table came from immunoSEQ multiplex PCR; TCRdb's copy has only in-frame clones and leaves some out. The profile covers more than 300,000 clones, with about 15% appearing a single time and about 0.018% taken by the ten largest. Germline V gene lookup returns CDR1 MGHDK and CDR2 SYGVNS. V was clipped by 3 bases and J by 4 bases, with 13 bases between them. This CDR3 comprises 15 residues. The chain carries TRBV25-1 and TRBJ2-1; possibly TRBD1 for D (5 bases). The material sequenced was naive CD4+ T cells from blood. The clonotype originates from a woman aged 18-30 years in good health. CDR3 sequence (DNA): TGTGCCAGCAGTGAGACGGTTAGGGGATACAATGAGCAGTTCTTC. Encoded protein: CASSETVRGYNEQFF.